Presented here are 18 T cell receptor beta chains from one specimen sequenced in a study of shared clonotypes between healthy human individuals. The method was immunoSEQ multiplex PCR; TCRdb's version includes in-frame clones alone and lacks a portion of them. The data show about 320,000 clones, roughly 91% seen once. Sequencing was performed on memory CD8+ T cells sorted from blood. The subset denotes: CD45RO+ cells pooled with CCR7-negative TemRA cells. Receptors originate from a young man in good health.

This clone has a handful of counts. J is TRBJ2-7 and V is TRBV19, with 10 bases lining up with TRBD1. The CDR3 loop spans 15 amino acids. Germline CDR1 LNHDA, CDR2 SQIVND (reference sequence). V trimming: 3 bases; J trimming: 1 base; junction bases outside the gene matches: 3. CDR3 residues: CASSIAGQGSYEQYF. CDR3 coding DNA: TGTGCCAGTAGTATTGCGGGACAGGGGTCCTACGAGCAGTACTTC. The variable domain in full, with the rest retrieved from reference TRBV19 and TRBJ2-7, is DGGITQSPKYLFRKEGQNVTLSCEQNLNHDAMYWYRQDPGQGLRLIYYSQIVNDFQKGDIAEGYSVSREKKESFPLTVTSAQKNPTAFYLCASSIAGQGSYEQYFGPGTRLTVT.

This chain uses TRBV11-2 with TRBJ2-1, with D uncertain. There are 16 residues in the CDR3. The V end lost 0 bases, the J end lost 10 bases, and 19 bases lay between the germline ends. Looked up from germline, CDR1 is SGHAT and CDR2 is FQNNGV. The CDR3 region is CASSLDRIGGWWEQFF. CDR3 in DNA: TGTGCCAGCAGCTTAGACAGGATAGGTGGGTGGTGGGAGCAGTTCTTC.

The gene calls are TRBV28 and TRBJ2-1, with D possibly matching TRBD2 (5 bases). Germline V gives CDR1 MDHEN, CDR2 SYDVKM. Trimming removed 3 bases from V and 8 bases from J, with 17 bases in between. This CDR3 spans 15 amino acids. CDR3 DNA sequence: TGTGCCAGCAGTTTTCTCTGGGAGACATTCCATGAGCAGTTCTTC. It codes for CASSFLWETFHEQFF.

The chain uses TRBV30 and TRBJ2-5, with D perhaps given as TRBD1 or TRBD2 (5 bases each). V was pared by 2 bases and J by 5 bases, with 21 bases between. The CDR3 sequence is 16 residues long. Germline lookup yields CDR1 GTSNPN and CDR2 SVGIG (reference sequence). CDR3 in DNA: TGTGCCTGGAGTTCTTTACGGGGCTTCGGCGGGGAGACCCAGTACTTC. Amino acid sequence: CAWSSLRGFGGETQYF. The variable domain in full, completed from reference TRBV30 and TRBJ2-5, reads SQTIHQWPATLVQPVGSPLSLECTVEGTSNPNLYWYRQAAGRGLQLLFYSVGIGQISSEVPQNLSASRPQDRQFILSSKKLLLSDSGFYLCAWSSLRGFGGETQYFGPGTRLLVL.

This clone occurred a few times. The chain combines TRBV2 with TRBJ2-7; tentative D call: TRBD1 (5 bases). The V gene lost 7 bases and the J gene lost 1 base, with 11 bases spanning the gap. The CDR3 covers 13 residues. Per germline, CDR1 SNHLY and CDR2 FYNNEI. The CDR3 DNA reads as TGTGCCAGCATGCTAGGGGAATCCTACGAGCAGTACTTC. As protein: CASMLGESYEQYF.

The chain employs TRBV28 and TRBJ1-5; no clear D gene. The V end was cut by 4 bases, the J end by 0 bases, with 10 bases between. This CDR3 contains 15 residues. Per the germline V gene, CDR1 is MDHEN and CDR2 is SYDVKM. The chain's CDR3 is CASSWVTLSNQPQHF. For the CDR3, the DNA is TGTGCCAGCAGTTGGGTGACACTTAGCAATCAGCCCCAGCATTTT.

V and J are TRBV9 and TRBJ2-5; 9 bases agree with TRBD2. The CDR3 is 15 amino acids. Germline V gene lookup returns CDR1 SGDLS and CDR2 YYNGEE. V shed 0 bases and J 4 bases; nucleotides not matched to a gene: 4. The CDR3 loop reads CASSVEGLALETQYF. In DNA form, the CDR3 reads TGTGCCAGCAGCGTAGAAGGACTAGCGCTAGAGACCCAGTACTTC.

The chain carries TRBV9 and TRBJ1-3; D call uncertain. V was clipped by 1 base and J by 0 bases, with 5 bases between them. The CDR3 is 14 residues long. Germline CDR1 SGDLS, CDR2 YYNGEE. CDR3 DNA: TGTGCCAGCAGCGTACAAAGCTCTGGAAACACCATATATTTT. Translating gives CASSVQSSGNTIYF.

The V gene is TRBV5-1, the J gene TRBJ2-1; 10 positions match TRBD2. This CDR3 comprises 14 residues. Germline-derived CDR1 and CDR2 are SGHRS and YFSETQ. The CDR3 spells CGMREREGYNEQFF. For the CDR3, the DNA is TGCGGTATGAGAGAGCGGGAGGGGTACAATGAGCAGTTCTTC.

This chain connects TRBV6-8 to TRBJ2-7; D unclear. This CDR3 comprises 16 residues. Germline loops: CDR1 MNHGY, CDR2 SAAAGT. Trimming pared 0 bases from V and 0 bases from J, leaving 12 bases between. CDR3 loop: CASSYSRSRNSYEQYF. In nucleotides, the CDR3 is TGTGCCAGCAGTTACTCGAGGAGTCGGAACTCCTACGAGCAGTACTTC.

The V call is TRBV30, the J call TRBJ2-7, with D tentatively TRBD2 (6 bases). The CDR3 is 13 amino acids. Looked up from germline, CDR1 is GTSNPN and CDR2 is SVGIG (reference sequence). The CDR3 loop reads CACSGGSDYEQYF. CDR3 nucleotide sequence: TGTGCTTGTAGTGGGGGGTCGGATTACGAGCAGTACTTC. Supplemented by reference TRBV30 and TRBJ2-7, the full variable domain reads SQTIHQWPATLVQPVGSPLSLECTVEGTSNPNLYWYRQAAGRGLQLLFYSVGIGQISSEVPQNLSASRPQDRQFILSSKKLLLSDSGFYLCACSGGSDYEQYFGPGTRLTVT.

The chain is built from TRBV20-1 and TRBJ2-4, with D unclear. The germline V gene encodes CDR1 DFQATT and CDR2 SNEGSKA (reference sequence). The CDR3 runs 11 residues. CDR3 amino acids: CRGNSLNIQYF. CDR3 bases: TGCAGGGGTAATTCTCTCAACATTCAGTACTTC.

The J gene is TRBJ2-5, the V gene TRBV6-6, with 7 bases lining up with TRBD1. The trim removed 4 bases at V and 5 bases at J, leaving 10 bases unmatched. The V gene's germline CDR1 is MNHNY and CDR2 SVGAGI (reference sequence). The CDR3 loop spans 15 amino acids. The CDR3 DNA reads as TGTGCCAGCAGTTCGCCTCAAACAGGGGACGAGACCCAGTACTTC. Residues: CASSSPQTGDETQYF.

The chain is built from TRBV15 and TRBJ1-4, with D possibly TRBD1 on 6 matching bases. This CDR3 comprises 13 residues. V was clipped by 3 bases and J by 8 bases, with 10 bases between them. CDR1 LNHNV and CDR2 YYDKDF come from the germline V gene (reference sequence). The CDR3 is CATSSTGWEKLFF. CDR3 in DNA: TGTGCCACCAGCAGTACAGGGTGGGAAAAACTGTTTTTT.

V usage is TRBV5-1 and J usage is TRBJ2-3; D may be TRBD1 (6 bases). The CDR3 is 14 amino acids. Trimming cost V 5 bases and J 2 bases, with 12 bases left between them. CDR1 is SGHRS and CDR2 is YFSETQ in the germline V gene. The CDR3 DNA sequence: TGCGCCAGCAGGGGGGCGGGCCCCACAGATACGCAGTATTTT. It codes for CASRGAGPTDTQYF.

This chain uses TRBV27 with TRBJ1-2; D is uncertain. The CDR3 runs to 16 residues. Looked up from germline, CDR1 is MNHEY and CDR2 is SMNVEV (reference sequence). V shed 3 bases and J shed 5 bases, with 19 bases lying between them. The CDR3 protein is CASSLSGDRFLYGYTF. The CDR3 coding sequence is TGTGCCAGCAGTTTGTCCGGAGATCGTTTTCTTTATGGCTACACCTTC.

This chain uses TRBV4-1 with TRBJ2-2, with 7 bases that match TRBD2. Germline V gene sequence: CDR1 MGHRA, CDR2 YSYEKL. This CDR3 contains 14 residues. The V segment lost 0 bases and the J segment 10 bases; nucleotides outside the gene matches: 5. CDR3 in DNA: TGCGCCAGCAGCCAAGAGGAGAGCGGGGTGGAGCTGTTTTTT. This translates into CASSQEESGVELFF.

V is TRBV27 and J is TRBJ2-3, with unresolved D. V lost 7 bases, J lost 6 bases, and 14 bases lay in between. The germline V gene encodes CDR1 MNHEY and CDR2 SMNVEV (reference sequence). The CDR3 is 13 amino acids. The DNA of the CDR3 is TGTGCCAGCAAGCCAGGTTGGTGGGATACGCAGTATTTT. As protein: CASKPGWWDTQYF.